The T cell receptor beta chain described here comes from a study of blood T cell repertoires in COVID-19 (dated by TCRdb to the early 2020s). Describing the broader study: Collaborator samples came from the United States, Italy and Spain and covered acute and convalescent phases of COVID-19. The repertoires were released in a freely available public database meant as a resource for research on the immune response to SARS-CoV-2. Samples came from the ongoing ImmuneRACE study (first 160 participants) plus 1,254 subjects from 6 global collaborators. Subjects who had been exposed to COVID-19, were actively infected with it, or had recovered from it provided the deeply sampled blood TCRbeta repertoires that made up the dataset. A de-identified subject ID, COVID-19 status, age in years and sex were almost always included in the sample metadata. The prospective study material was composed of cDNA or gDNA derived from T cells, B-cell-depleted T cells, or PBMCs. Where available, HLA class I and class II types were taken from metadata supplied by the sample provider and were not determined by assay-based typing.

This clone has just one count. No antigen is known for it. One base away there is no much larger clone; base qualities are not given. Overall study outcomes, separate from this receptor: The quantity of clinical and demographic metadata differed by source and by participant and was supplied without curation.

Each collaborating institution followed its own protocols to collect whole blood in K2EDTA tubes. For TCRbeta analysis, collaborators shipped samples in one of three forms: frozen whole blood, isolated PBMCs, or DNA extracted from either of those sample types. The immunoSEQ Assay, a bias-controlled multiplex PCR, was used to amplify TCRbeta CDR3 regions from genomic DNA. The paper's data handling went like this. Within the assay, amplification of reference gene primers was used to estimate how many nucleated cells each sample contained. To quantify the absolute abundance of each unique TCRbeta CDR3 rearrangement, sequence reads were collapsed and filtered. For each sample, productive Simpson clonality was calculated by taking the square root of Simpson's diversity index across productive rearrangements. The table comes from immuneACCESS by way of TCRdb, which keeps in-frame sequences with V and J called. Part of the clones is missing from these tables; in studies checked, under half for an unresolved V gene and the rest for unknown reasons. For V, J and clone size, that table is used; D and trimming come from the DNA. The sample table lists around 46,000 clones, around 85% of them with a count of one. The ten largest clones represent 12% to 15% of the sample.

The CDR3 numbers 14 residues from cysteine through phenylalanine. Only CDR3 DNA remains: 42 bases, in frame from the first base. The CDR1 and CDR2 encoded by the germline V gene are MNHEY and SVGAGI. The junction shows trimming of 2 bases on V and 4 bases on J, plus 11 bases between the germline ends. The origin of this receptor is a human donor in a cohort sampled during active COVID-19. The rearrangement combines TRBV6-5 with TRBJ1-1; too little of a D gene remains to name it. The sample comprised peripheral blood. The nucleotide sequence reads as follows: TGTGCCAGCAGTTACCTAACCGGTCCCACTGAAGCTTTCTTT. The resulting protein is CASSYLTGPTEAFF.